Below, 30 T cell receptor beta chains from the same sample are listed, as sequenced in a study of blood T cell repertoires in COVID-19. Here immunoSEQ multiplex PCR was the method, and the copy in TCRdb shows in-frame clones only, minus some. The data hold fewer than 250,000 clones, with 65% to 90% observed a single time. Sequencing was carried out using PBMCs or T cells enriched from blood (not recorded which). The receptors derive from a woman in her forties or fifties with acute COVID-19.

The CDR3: CASSLAPGLMRYTF. DNA for the CDR3: TGTGCCAGCAGCTTAGCACCAGGGCTAATGAGGTACACCTTC. This chain uses TRBV7-2 with TRBJ1-2; maybe TRBD1 (5 bases). V shed 0 bases and J shed 11 bases, with 16 bases lying between them. The CDR3 length is 14 residues. Germline V gives CDR1 SGHTA, CDR2 FQGNSA.

The CDR3 sequence: CAISESRGTGGYTF. CDR3 bases: TGTGCCATCAGTGAGTCTCGGGGGACGGGAGGCTACACCTTC. The chain has TRBV10-3 and TRBJ1-2; TRBD1 is a possible D gene (5 bases). The CDR3 has 14 residues. Germline assignment: CDR1 ENHRY and CDR2 SYGVKD. The V end lost 0 bases, the J end lost 8 bases, and 13 bases lay between the germline ends.

This clone was seen a handful of times. This chain links TRBV5-4 with TRBJ2-3, with 9 bases fitting TRBD1. This CDR3 has 15 residues. Germline V gives CDR1 SGHNT, CDR2 YYREEE (reference sequence). After removal of 0 bases from V and 3 bases from J, the junction contained 2 bases not matched to a gene. The DNA for the CDR3 is TGTGCCAGCAGCTTGGACAGGGGGCTTACAGATACGCAGTATTTT. Protein product: CASSLDRGLTDTQYF.

The chain employs TRBV6-2 or TRBV6-3 and TRBJ1-5, with TRBD1 identical over 12 bases. This CDR3 comprises 18 residues. V lost 5 bases to trimming and J lost 2 bases; unmatched junction nucleotides: 10. From germline, CDR1 is MNHEY and CDR2 SVGEGT. In DNA, the CDR3 is TGTGCCAGCAGTGGCGGGACAGGGGGCTCTAGTGGCAATCAGCCCCAGCATTTT. As protein: CASSGGTGGSSGNQPQHF.

A note on this clone: No DNA is shown, since the ends of the CDR3 on it are uncertain; the CDR3 is the one TCRdb lists. The chain combines TRBV19 with TRBJ1-5. The germline V gene encodes CDR1 LNHDA and CDR2 SQIVND (reference sequence). The CDR3 is made up of 16 amino acids, end residues included. CDR3 protein: CASSTSAGGFNQPQHF.

This clone was seen a few times. The rearrangement joins TRBV27 to TRBJ1-2, with 8 bases matching TRBD1. The CDR3 covers 14 residues. Germline V gene lookup returns CDR1 MNHEY and CDR2 SMNVEV (reference sequence). Trimming removed 6 bases from V and 4 bases from J; junction bases left unmatched: 7. In DNA form, the CDR3 reads TGTGCCAGCAGATCACAGGGGGTCGGCTATGGCTACACCTTC. Translation gives CASRSQGVGYGYTF.

This rearrangement joins TRBV27 to TRBJ1-1; unclear D gene. CDR1 MNHEY and CDR2 SMNVEV come from the germline V gene (reference sequence). V lost 2 bases to trimming and J lost 0 bases, with 7 bases between them. The CDR3 totals 14 residues. Written as DNA, the CDR3 is TGTGCCAGCAGTTTAAGCCGGTTGAACACTGAAGCTTTCTTT. It specifies CASSLSRLNTEAFF.

The chain employs TRBV5-6 and TRBJ1-1; a possible D gene is TRBD1 (6 bases). The V and J ends lost 4 bases and 4 bases respectively, with 17 bases between them. This CDR3 has 15 residues. In germline, CDR1 is SGHDT, CDR2 YYEEEE. Here the CDR3 reads CASSQVTRGSTEAFF. The CDR3 bases are TGTGCCAGCAGCCAAGTGACCAGGGGATCCACTGAAGCTTTCTTT.

The chain combines TRBV5-1 with TRBJ1-2, with 7 nucleotides matching TRBD1. Germline V gives CDR1 SGHRS, CDR2 YFSETQ. CDR3 size: 15 residues. Trimming took 3 bases from V and 7 from J; bases not matched to a gene: 12. The CDR3: CASSSTQEGASGYTF. The CDR3 nucleotides are TGCGCCAGCAGCTCGACCCAAGAGGGGGCCAGTGGCTACACCTTC. Variable domain in full (rest from reference TRBV5-1 and TRBJ1-2): KAGVTQTPRYLIKTRGQQVTLSCSPISGHRSVSWYQQTPGQGLQFLFEYFSETQRNKGNFPGRFSGRQFSNSRSEMNVSTLELGDSALYLCASSSTQEGASGYTFGSGTRLTVV.

The J gene is TRBJ2-1, the V gene TRBV29-1, with 8 bases fitting TRBD1. Per the germline V gene, CDR1 is SQVTM and CDR2 is ANQGSEA. Trimming took 4 bases from V and 4 from J; bases not matched to a gene: 6. There are 14 residues in the CDR3. The CDR3 DNA reads as TGCAGCGTTGGGGGACAGGTGATATACAATGAGCAGTTCTTC. Its protein is CSVGGQVIYNEQFF.

Turning to this clone: The identical CDR3 is also encoded by other nucleotide sequences in the sample. This chain joins TRBV19 and TRBJ2-1; possibly TRBD2 for D (6 bases). The ends were cut back, 3 bases at V and 1 base at J, with 10 bases in the middle. Germline CDR1 is LNHDA and CDR2 is SQIVND (reference sequence). The CDR3 totals 15 residues. CDR3 in DNA: TGTGCCAGTAGTATCGGCGGGATTTCCTACAATGAGCAGTTCTTC. This encodes CASSIGGISYNEQFF.

The J gene is TRBJ2-1, the V gene TRBV6-2 or TRBV6-3, with TRBD2 matching over 8 bases. The trim removed 1 base at V and 4 bases at J, leaving 9 bases unmatched. This CDR3 has 17 residues. Germline assignment: CDR1 MNHEY and CDR2 SVGEGT. The CDR3 DNA is TGTGCCAGCAGTTACTGGGCCAGCGGGGGTAGATACAATGAGCAGTTCTTC. It translates to CASSYWASGGRYNEQFF.

The chain is built from TRBV13 and TRBJ1-3; 8 nucleotides agree with TRBD1. Trimming removed 5 bases from V and 4 bases from J; junction bases left unmatched: 4. The CDR3 is 14 residues long. Germline V gene data show CDR1 as PRHDT and CDR2 as FYEKMQ (reference sequence). CDR3 in DNA: TGTGCCAGCAGCCCATGGACAGGGGGAAACACCATATATTTT. It codes for CASSPWTGGNTIYF. Full variable domain (outside the CDR3, taken from reference TRBV13 and TRBJ1-3): AAGVIQSPRHLIKEKRETATLKCYPIPRHDTVYWYQQGPGQDPQFLISFYEKMQSDKGSIPDRFSAQQFSDYHSELNMSSLELGDSALYFCASSPWTGGNTIYFGEGSWLTVV.

This CDR3 reads CASSIRQGDTEAFF. The CDR3 bases are TGCGCCAGCAGCATCCGACAGGGGGACACTGAAGCTTTCTTT. The rearrangement uses TRBV5-1 and TRBJ1-1; the match to TRBD1 covers 9 bases. The V and J ends lost 4 bases and 3 bases, in that order; junction bases with no gene match: 4. The length of the CDR3 is 14 residues. The V gene's germline CDR1 is SGHRS and CDR2 YFSETQ.

The chain has TRBV30 and TRBJ1-5; maybe TRBD1 (5 bases). Germline CDR1 and CDR2: GTSNPN and SVGIG (reference sequence). CDR3 length: 15 amino acids. V dropped 5 bases and J dropped 2 bases, with 16 bases sitting between them. Here the CDR3 reads CAWGPGRGGNQPQHF. The CDR3, as DNA: TGTGCCTGGGGTCCAGGGCGCGGGGGCAATCAGCCCCAGCATTTT.

This chain links TRBV18 with TRBJ1-6; 7 bases map to TRBD1. V dropped 6 bases and J dropped 8; count of bases not matched to a gene: 4. From germline, CDR1 is KGHSH and CDR2 LQKENI. This CDR3 comprises 13 residues. CDR3 loop: CASSRDRDSPLHF. The CDR3 nucleotides read TGTGCCAGCTCCCGGGACAGAGATTCACCCCTCCACTTT.

In this sample, this clone turned up a few times. The gene calls are TRBV29-1 and TRBJ1-1; tentatively, D is TRBD1 (6 bases). V was trimmed by 5 bases and J by 6 bases, leaving 13 bases between them. Germline CDR1 and CDR2: SQVTM and ANQGSEA. The CDR3 runs to 12 residues. CDR3 loop: CSVHDRTSEAFF. CDR3 in DNA: TGCAGCGTTCATGACAGGACCTCTGAAGCTTTCTTT.

The chain couples TRBV2 to TRBJ2-1; D gene ambiguous. The CDR3 has 11 amino acids. V shed 5 bases and J shed 10 bases, with 9 bases lying between them. Germline loops: CDR1 SNHLY, CDR2 FYNNEI. CDR3 loop: CASSPQVEQFF. CDR3 DNA sequence: TGTGCCAGCAGTCCCCAGGTCGAGCAGTTCTTC.

In its sample, this clone was seen a few times. J is TRBJ1-1 and V is TRBV15; D gene uncertain. This CDR3 has 15 residues. The germline V gene encodes CDR1 LNHNV and CDR2 YYDKDF (reference sequence). The V and J ends lost 3 bases and 4 bases respectively, with 15 bases between them. The CDR3 coding sequence is TGTGCCACCAGCAGTGTGTTGACCGCGGCCACTGAAGCTTTCTTT. It specifies CATSSVLTAATEAFF.

This rearrangement joins TRBV6-5 to TRBJ1-5; D unresolved. Trimming shortened V by 6 bases and J by 1 base, and 7 bases separated the two germline ends. This CDR3 has 13 residues. CDR1 MNHEY and CDR2 SVGAGI come from the germline V gene. The CDR3 reads CASRPQSNQPQHF. For the CDR3, the DNA is TGTGCCAGCAGGCCGCAGAGCAATCAGCCCCAGCATTTT.

The chain has TRBV19 and TRBJ1-1; 7 bases map to TRBD1. Germline V gene sequence: CDR1 LNHDA, CDR2 SQIVND (reference sequence). CDR3 length: 14 residues. Germline trimming cut 6 bases from V and 4 bases from J; bases unmatched to any gene: 8. The CDR3 here is CASRIYPGGTEAFF. In DNA form, the CDR3 reads TGTGCCAGTAGGATTTACCCAGGGGGCACTGAAGCTTTCTTT.

The chain employs TRBV7-9 and TRBJ2-1; perhaps TRBD1 as D (6 bases). This CDR3 is built from 15 residues. Trimming took off 4 bases at V and 4 bases at J, with 14 bases between the two ends. Germline V lookup: CDR1 SEHNR, CDR2 FQNEAQ (reference sequence). The CDR3 DNA follows: TGTGCCAGCAGCTCCCCCCAAGGGGGATACAATGAGCAGTTCTTC. Translation: CASSSPQGGYNEQFF.

This sequence joins TRBV6-5 and TRBJ1-2; 7 nucleotides agree with TRBD1. V dropped 6 bases and J dropped 5; count of bases not matched to a gene: 9. This CDR3 is 14 amino acids long. Germline values: CDR1 MNHEY, CDR2 SVGAGI. The CDR3 region has the DNA TGTGCCAGCAGCCTTGGACAGGCTTTTTATGGCTACACCTTC. Its protein is CASSLGQAFYGYTF.

The rearrangement joins TRBV5-4 to TRBJ1-2, with D possibly being TRBD1 (6 bases). The CDR3 extends over 13 amino acids. V lost 4 bases to trimming and J lost 2 bases, with 9 bases between them. Germline V gene sequence: CDR1 SGHNT, CDR2 YYREEE (reference sequence). The chain's CDR3 is CASSVTGNYGYTF. CDR3 nucleotide sequence: TGTGCCAGCAGCGTTACAGGGAACTATGGCTACACCTTC.

This rearrangement joins TRBV12-5 to TRBJ1-3, with unresolved D. V was pared by 7 bases and J by 2 bases, with 9 bases between. There are 13 residues in the CDR3. The germline gives CDR1 LGHNT, CDR2 FRNRAP. The CDR3 DNA reads as TGTGCTAGTGTCGGGGAGGCTGGAAACACCATATATTTT. Residues: CASVGEAGNTIYF.

This chain joins TRBV5-1 and TRBJ2-2, with D uncertain. Trimming cost V 0 bases and J 0 bases, with 15 bases left between them. CDR1 is SGHRS, CDR2 YFSETQ, per germline. The CDR3 loop spans 18 amino acids. CDR3 sequence reads: CASSLDGRFRTNTGELFF. The CDR3 region has the DNA TGCGCCAGCAGCTTGGACGGTCGGTTTCGTACGAACACCGGGGAGCTGTTTTTT.

CDR3 DNA sequence: TGTGCCAGCAGCTTAGTCGCAGACTACAATGAGCAGTTCTTC. It encodes CASSLVADYNEQFF. This rearrangement joins TRBV11-2 to TRBJ2-1; D call uncertain. Germline CDR1 and CDR2: SGHAT and FQNNGV. Trimming stripped 1 base from V and 3 bases from J, with 7 bases between. The CDR3 spans 14 residues.

This clone came up a few times. This chain links TRBV19 with TRBJ1-1; 9 nucleotides match TRBD1. The junction had 8 bases not matched to a gene; V was cut back by 3 bases and J by 6 bases. The germline CDR1 and CDR2 sequences are LNHDA and SQIVND (reference sequence). This CDR3 has 15 amino acids. The DNA for the CDR3 is TGTGCCAGTAGTATGGTTGGACAGGGGCTGGCTGAAGCTTTCTTT. Amino acids: CASSMVGQGLAEAFF.

This chain links TRBV30 with TRBJ1-1, with D uncertain. Germline CDR1 reads GTSNPN; CDR2 reads SVGIG (reference sequence). The ends were cut back, 1 base at V and 9 bases at J, with 12 bases in the middle. There are 12 residues in the CDR3. The CDR3 coding sequence is TGTGCCTGGAGTGGGGAGTTCAACAAAGCTTTCTTT. Translation gives CAWSGEFNKAFF.

This chain links TRBV19 with TRBJ2-7; 9 nucleotides line up with TRBD1. Per germline, CDR1 LNHDA and CDR2 SQIVND (reference sequence). Unmatched junction bases numbered 8, after V lost 5 bases and J lost 3 bases. The CDR3 spans 15 residues. This chain's CDR3 is CASSLGQGIYYEQYF. The CDR3 DNA is TGTGCCAGTAGTTTAGGACAGGGGATTTACTACGAGCAGTACTTC.